What follows is one TCR beta chain and its context. TCRdb reprocessed the 5' RACE reads with MiXCR, giving one entry per CDR3 protein. This table has about 50,000 distinct CDR3 sequences, approximately 8.5% appearing once. The CDR3 extends over 14 amino acids. V was cut by 3 bases and J by 6 bases, with 16 bases left in between. Germline CDR1 is SGHRS and CDR2 is YFSETQ. This sample is drawn from a study of early T cells in non-severe SARS-CoV-2 infection. The sequenced material came from whole blood. The clonotype originates from an adult who was a healthcare worker with PCR-confirmed SARS-CoV-2 infection or an uninfected control (not recorded which). J is TRBJ2-7 and V is TRBV5-1; possible D gene TRBD2, 6 bases. Written as DNA, the CDR3 is TGCGCCAGCAGCTCAGGGACTGGCGAGGTCGAGCAGTACTTC. Protein product: CASSSGTGEVEQYF.